The clone carrying this T cell receptor beta chain occurred many times. The data stem from a study of T-cell reconstitution after alpha-beta-depleted transplantation in children. Trimming removed 5 bases from V and 6 bases from J, with 17 bases in between. The CDR3 sequence is 14 residues long. The germline CDR1 and CDR2 sequences are DFQATT and SNEGSKA (reference sequence). Unique molecular identifiers were used to barcode this TCRbeta library. A single record per CDR3 protein comes from TCRdb applying MiXCR to the PCR reads. The sample has some 590,000 distinct CDR3 sequences, over 9.5% seen once. Sequencing used PBMCs from the stem cell graft donor, obtained from the stem cell graft. The sequence derives from a human donor who donated a stem cell graft to a child with acute myeloid leukemia. V usage is TRBV20-1 and J usage is TRBJ2-1; D perhaps matches TRBD1 (6 bases). The CDR3 sequence: CSAAPGADSNEQFF. As DNA, the CDR3 is TGCAGTGCTGCCCCAGGGGCAGACTCCAATGAGCAGTTCTTC.